The 18 T cell receptor beta chains below were found in one sample sequenced in a study of blood T cell repertoires in COVID-19. Some clones are missing from TCRdb's copy, which holds only in-frame ones; the method was immunoSEQ multiplex PCR. The table has 300,000 to 500,000 clones, 88% seen once. Sequencing was done on a sample of PBMCs or T cells enriched from blood (not recorded which). All receptors come from a woman between 40 and 50 years old with acute COVID-19.

The chain recombines TRBV2 with TRBJ2-7, with 7 positions matching TRBD1. This CDR3 has 16 amino acids. V was pared by 6 bases and J by 0 bases, with 11 bases of the junction left unmatched. The V gene's germline CDR1 is SNHLY and CDR2 FYNNEI. The CDR3 bases are TGTGCCAGCAGCTCCATCGACAGGGTAAGCTCCTACGAGCAGTACTTC. This encodes CASSSIDRVSSYEQYF.

This rearrangement joins TRBV4-2 to TRBJ1-1; 11 nucleotides line up with TRBD1. Germline V CDR1 and CDR2: LGHNA, YNFKEQ. The CDR3 is 18 amino acids. Germline trimming cut 3 bases from V and 1 base from J; bases unmatched to any gene: 10. This chain's CDR3 is CASSQAGTGGFQNTEAFF. The CDR3 coding sequence is TGTGCCAGCAGCCAGGCCGGGACAGGGGGGTTTCAGAACACTGAAGCTTTCTTT.

The chain uses TRBV7-9 and TRBJ2-3, with 7 bases matching TRBD2. J lost 1 base, V lost 4 bases, and 8 bases had no gene match. CDR1 is SEHNR and CDR2 is FQNEAQ in the germline V gene (reference sequence). This CDR3 is 16 amino acids long. The CDR3 region has the DNA TGTGCCAGCAGCTCCCCTAGCGGATTGGGCACAGATACGCAGTATTTT. As protein: CASSSPSGLGTDTQYF. Full variable domain (missing parts from reference TRBV7-9 and TRBJ2-3): DTGVSQNPRHKITKRGQNVTFRCDPISEHNRLYWYRQTLGQGPEFLTYFQNEAQLEKSRLLSDRFSAERPKGSFSTLEIQRTEQGDSAMYLCASSSPSGLGTDTQYFGPGTRLTVL.

V is TRBV2 and J is TRBJ2-5; TRBD2 matches 7 bases. The CDR3 has 12 amino acids. J was trimmed by 7 bases and V by 8 bases; bases with no gene match: 7. Germline V CDR1 and CDR2: SNHLY, FYNNEI. The CDR3 DNA reads as TGTGCCAGCGCGGGAGCGGCAGGGACCCAGTACTTC. Its translation: CASAGAAGTQYF.

The rearrangement joins TRBV2 to TRBJ2-7, with 9 bases identical to TRBD1. The ends lost 11 bases at V and 1 base at J; junction bases unmatched: 9. Germline assignment: CDR1 SNHLY and CDR2 FYNNEI. The CDR3 contains 14 residues. The CDR3 loop reads CAGQTGQGSYEQYF. CDR3 in DNA: TGTGCCGGACAAACGGGACAGGGATCCTACGAGCAGTACTTC.

The chain carries TRBV5-1 and TRBJ1-1; 8 nucleotides match TRBD1. The length of the CDR3 is 14 residues. V lost 2 bases to trimming and J lost 3 bases; unmatched junction nucleotides: 3. Germline CDR1 and CDR2: SGHRS and YFSETQ. The CDR3 sequence is CASSLPTGDTEAFF. Here the CDR3 DNA reads TGCGCCAGCAGCTTACCGACAGGGGACACTGAAGCTTTCTTT.

This chain links TRBV19 with TRBJ1-1, with 9 bases lining up with TRBD1. This CDR3 is 15 amino acids long. Trimming cost V 3 bases and J 1 base; bases outside gene matches: 3. Germline V gene data show CDR1 as LNHDA and CDR2 as SQIVND (reference sequence). DNA for the CDR3: TGTGCCAGTAGTATGGGACAGGGCTGGAACACTGAAGCTTTCTTT. It translates to CASSMGQGWNTEAFF.

V and J are TRBV5-1 and TRBJ2-1; possible D gene TRBD1, 6 bases. CDR3 length: 15 residues. Germline-derived CDR1 and CDR2 are SGHRS and YFSETQ. The V gene lost 4 bases and the J gene lost 8 bases, with 19 bases spanning the gap. DNA for the CDR3: TGCGCCAGCAGCCTACAGGGAAGAGGGCCGGATGAGCAGTTCTTC. Its translation: CASSLQGRGPDEQFF.

This chain uses TRBV5-8 with TRBJ2-3, with a weak D call TRBD2 (5 bases). This CDR3 is 15 amino acids long. V was shortened by 0 bases and J by 3 bases, with 11 bases between the two germline ends. Germline loops: CDR1 SGHTS, CDR2 YDEGEE. The CDR3 coding sequence is TGTGCCAGCAGCTTGGGAGAGGGTGGTACAGATACGCAGTATTTT. As protein: CASSLGEGGTDTQYF.

This clone was counted between two and nine times. The J gene is TRBJ2-7, the V gene TRBV10-1; tentative D call: TRBD1 (5 bases). This CDR3 region has 16 residues. Germline lookup yields CDR1 WNHNN and CDR2 SYGVQD (reference sequence). The ends were cut back, 0 bases at V and 2 bases at J, with 14 bases in the middle. For the CDR3, the DNA is TGCGCCAGCAGTGAGTCAGTAGGCGTAGGGGCCTACGAGCAGTACTTC. Amino acids: CASSESVGVGAYEQYF.

The chain links TRBV9 to TRBJ1-1; 7 bases match TRBD1. This CDR3 spans 17 amino acids. The J segment lost 0 bases and the V segment lost 4 bases, leaving 12 bases of the junction unmatched. Germline CDR1 is SGDLS and CDR2 is YYNGEE. The CDR3, as DNA: TGTGCCAGCAGCCCCCAAGCAGGGGGAAACATGAACACTGAAGCTTTCTTT. Translated: CASSPQAGGNMNTEAFF.

Written as DNA, the CDR3 is TGTGCCAGTAGTATAGGGTCGGGTTTCGGTCAGCCCCAGCATTTT. This codes for CASSIGSGFGQPQHF. This chain connects TRBV19 to TRBJ1-5; D is uncertain. The V gene lost 1 base and the J gene lost 6 bases, with 13 bases spanning the gap. CDR3 length: 15 amino acids. Per germline, CDR1 LNHDA and CDR2 SQIVND (reference sequence).

Of note for this clone: The same CDR3 is also encoded by other DNA sequences in this sample. The rearrangement joins TRBV7-2 to TRBJ2-5; D unclear. V lost 5 bases and J 5 bases, leaving 6 bases between the germline ends. From germline, CDR1 is SGHTA and CDR2 FQGNSA. The CDR3 is made up of 11 amino acids. The CDR3 DNA reads as TGTGCCAGCAGCCGGCGGGAGACCCAGTACTTC. The encoded protein is CASSRRETQYF.

The V call is TRBV7-8, the J call TRBJ2-1, with D perhaps TRBD1 (6 bases). Trimming took off 5 bases at V and 0 bases at J, with 14 bases between the two ends. CDR3 length: 16 amino acids. Germline V gene data show CDR1 as SGHVS and CDR2 as FQNEAQ. In DNA, the CDR3 is TGTGCCAGCAGCCTACAACAGGGAAACTCCTACAATGAGCAGTTCTTC. It is translated as CASSLQQGNSYNEQFF. Combining the CDR3 with reference TRBV7-8 and TRBJ2-1 gives the whole variable domain GAGVSQSPRYKVAKRGQDVALRCDPISGHVSLFWYQQALGQGPEFLTYFQNEAQLDKSGLPSDRFFAERPEGSVSTLKIQRTQQEDSAVYLCASSLQQGNSYNEQFFGPGTRLTVL.

This chain links TRBV5-1 with TRBJ1-2; 7 bases are a match to TRBD1. V gave up 4 bases and J gave up 2 bases; unmatched junction bases: 11. Germline-derived CDR1 and CDR2 are SGHRS and YFSETQ. There are 16 residues in the CDR3. The DNA for the CDR3 is TGCGCCAGCAGCCGAACCGCCGGGACAGAAAACTATGGCTACACCTTC. Amino acids: CASSRTAGTENYGYTF.

The chain uses TRBV2 and TRBJ1-4; TRBD1 aligns across 8 bases. Germline CDR1 and CDR2: SNHLY and FYNNEI. V was clipped by 4 bases and J by 8 bases; unmatched bases: 6. The CDR3 spans 14 residues. DNA of the CDR3: TGTGCCAGCAGTGCACAGGGGGAGAGGGAAAAACTGTTTTTT. Its protein is CASSAQGEREKLFF.

This rearrangement joins TRBV30 to TRBJ2-5, with 10 bases aligning to TRBD2. The CDR3 extends over 13 amino acids. J lost 4 bases, V lost 4 bases, and 3 bases had no gene match. Germline CDR1 and CDR2: GTSNPN and SVGIG (reference sequence). This chain's CDR3 is CAWTSGGLETQYF. Written as DNA, the CDR3 is TGTGCCTGGACTAGCGGGGGCCTAGAGACCCAGTACTTC.

V gene TRBV5-1 combines with J gene TRBJ2-3; D might be TRBD2 (6 bases). V was cut by 4 bases and J by 0 bases, with 15 bases left in between. The CDR3 runs to 16 residues. Germline V lookup: CDR1 SGHRS, CDR2 YFSETQ. Here the CDR3 reads CASSQMGTVSTDTQYF. In nucleotides, the CDR3 is TGCGCCAGCAGCCAAATGGGGACTGTTAGCACAGATACGCAGTATTTT.